These 22 T cell receptor beta chains originate from one sample sequenced in a study of shared clonotypes between healthy human individuals. Sequencing used immunoSEQ multiplex PCR; TCRdb keeps in-frame clones, though not all of them. The table records 2.3 million or so clones, just over 90% of them present only once. The source material was naive CD4+ T cells from PBMCs. As for subset: CD45RA+ positively selected. The receptors were gathered from a young man in good health. Some clones in this sample may be carry-over from other donors' samples.

The chain uses TRBV5-1 and TRBJ2-1, with D possibly being TRBD1 (6 bases). Trimming removed 1 base at V and 2 bases at J, with 13 bases between. The germline gives CDR1 SGHRS, CDR2 YFSETQ. This CDR3 contains 16 residues. The CDR3 region is CASSLRAGATYNEQFF. CDR3 coding DNA: TGCGCCAGCAGCTTGAGGGCAGGGGCCACCTACAATGAGCAGTTCTTC.

The gene calls are TRBV28 and TRBJ2-2; 9 bases map to TRBD2. CDR3 length equals 14 residues. The germline CDR1 and CDR2 sequences are MDHEN and SYDVKM. The V segment lost 7 bases and the J segment 4 bases; nucleotides outside the gene matches: 4. The CDR3 nucleotides read TGTGCCAGCAAGAGCGGGAGGTCCACCGGGGAGCTGTTTTTT. This gives the protein CASKSGRSTGELFF.

The chain couples TRBV28 to TRBJ1-5; the match to TRBD1 covers 8 bases. V was pared by 5 bases and J by 3 bases, with 9 bases of the junction left unmatched. The V gene's germline CDR1 is MDHEN and CDR2 SYDVKM. The CDR3 loop spans 16 amino acids. The CDR3 region is CASSPTGQVANQPQHF. CDR3 bases: TGTGCCAGCAGTCCGACGGGACAGGTTGCCAATCAGCCCCAGCATTTT.

As to this clone: The same CDR3 is also encoded by other DNA sequences in this sample. This sequence joins TRBV5-1 and TRBJ1-4; the D is unclear. Trimming removed 4 bases from V and 6 bases from J, with 13 bases in between. The germline CDR1 and CDR2 sequences are SGHRS and YFSETQ. The CDR3 sequence is 14 residues long. CDR3 region: CASSLGLGDEKLFF. Written as DNA, the CDR3 is TGCGCCAGCAGCCTCGGACTGGGAGATGAAAAACTGTTTTTT.

This chain uses TRBV27 with TRBJ2-3; tentative D call: TRBD2 (6 bases). The germline CDR1 and CDR2 sequences are MNHEY and SMNVEV (reference sequence). The CDR3 contains 18 residues. Trimming stripped 2 bases from V and 4 bases from J, with 22 bases between. The CDR3 sequence: CASSLRRVGRRGADTQYF. The CDR3, as DNA: TGTGCCAGCAGTTTAAGGAGGGTGGGGCGGAGGGGCGCAGATACGCAGTATTTT.

J is TRBJ1-2 and V is TRBV28, with 7 bases matching TRBD1. The V gene's germline CDR1 is MDHEN and CDR2 SYDVKM. Unmatched junction bases numbered 14, after V lost 5 bases and J lost 8 bases. There are 15 residues in the CDR3. CDR3 residues: CASSSTLGQLGGYTF. DNA of the CDR3: TGTGCCAGCAGTAGCACCCTGGGACAGCTCGGCGGCTACACCTTC.

Concerning this clone itself: Other DNA variants within this sample encode the same CDR3. The chain is built from TRBV29-1 and TRBJ2-7; no firm D call. Germline loops: CDR1 SQVTM, CDR2 ANQGSEA. There are 13 residues in the CDR3. Trimming shortened V by 4 bases and J by 0 bases, and 10 bases separated the two germline ends. This chain's CDR3 is CSVVSAPSYEQYF. DNA for the CDR3: TGCAGCGTTGTTTCCGCCCCCTCCTACGAGCAGTACTTC.

V usage is TRBV4-2 and J usage is TRBJ2-1; 9 bases match TRBD2. The CDR3 has 16 amino acids. The germline gives CDR1 LGHNA, CDR2 YNFKEQ. J lost 10 bases, V lost 4 bases, and 14 bases had no gene match. The CDR3 sequence: CASSPEVAGDLGEQFF. Written as DNA, the CDR3 is TGTGCCAGCAGCCCGGAGGTAGCGGGAGATTTAGGGGAGCAGTTCTTC.

The rearrangement uses TRBV11-2 and TRBJ2-2; D uncertain. This CDR3 is 15 amino acids long. Looked up from germline, CDR1 is SGHAT and CDR2 is FQNNGV. The V gene lost 1 base and the J gene lost 0 bases, with 6 bases spanning the gap. CDR3 bases: TGTGCCAGCAGCTTAGTGGCAGCGAACACCGGGGAGCTGTTTTTT. Translated, it gives CASSLVAANTGELFF. The full variable domain, its missing parts supplied by reference TRBV11-2 and TRBJ2-2, is EAGVAQSPRYKIIEKRQSVAFWCNPISGHATLYWYQQILGQGPKLLIQFQNNGVVDDSQLPKDRFSAERLKGVDSTLKIQPAKLEDSAVYLCASSLVAANTGELFFGEGSRLTVL.

Concerning this clone itself: Other DNA sequences in this specimen translate into the identical CDR3. This chain links TRBV7-9 with TRBJ2-3; 8 nucleotides agree with TRBD1. The V gene end was trimmed by 1 base and the J gene end by 0 bases; junction bases not matched to a gene: 0. Per germline, CDR1 SEHNR and CDR2 FQNEAQ (reference sequence). The CDR3 contains 15 residues. The CDR3, as DNA: TGTGCCAGCAGCTTAGGGACAGGGAGCACAGATACGCAGTATTTT. This gives the protein CASSLGTGSTDTQYF.

This chain joins TRBV7-2 and TRBJ2-1; TRBD2 matches at 7 bases. In germline, CDR1 is SGHTA, CDR2 FQGNSA. V shed 4 bases, J shed 3 bases, and the junction held 6 bases outside the gene matches. The CDR3 loop spans 15 amino acids. The chain's CDR3 is CASSSSGDIYNEQFF. The CDR3 nucleotides read TGTGCCAGCAGCTCTAGCGGAGACATCTACAATGAGCAGTTCTTC.

The chain has TRBV6-1 and TRBJ1-5; TRBD1 might be the D (5 bases). The CDR3 loop spans 17 amino acids. The V gene's germline CDR1 is MNHNS and CDR2 SASEGT. V lost 6 bases, J lost 0 bases, and 18 bases lay in between. CDR3 in DNA: TGTGCCAGCAGAGAATCCGGGACGGACTATAGCAATCAGCCCCAGCATTTT. Translating it yields CASRESGTDYSNQPQHF.

As DNA, the CDR3 is TGTGCCAGCTCCAGGGGGACTAGTATCGACGAGCAGTACTTC. Protein sequence: CASSRGTSIDEQYF. The genes are TRBV2 and TRBJ2-7, with D perhaps matching TRBD2 (8 bases). Germline V gene sequence: CDR1 SNHLY, CDR2 FYNNEI. The CDR3 contains 14 residues. V was cut by 8 bases and J by 5 bases, with 19 bases left in between.

J is TRBJ1-2 and V is TRBV7-2; no reliable D call. This CDR3 contains 12 residues. Germline values: CDR1 SGHTA, CDR2 FQGNSA. The ends were cut back, 5 bases at V and 8 bases at J, with 12 bases in the middle. Written as DNA, the CDR3 is TGTGCCAGCAGCCCCAGTCTCATAGGCTACACCTTC. Encoded protein: CASSPSLIGYTF. The full variable domain, in which reference TRBV7-2 and TRBJ1-2 provide the parts outside the CDR3, is GAGVSQSPSNKVTEKGKDVELRCDPISGHTALYWYRQSLGQGLEFLIYFQGNSAPDKSGLPSDRFSAERTGGSVSTLTIQRTQQEDSAVYLCASSPSLIGYTFGSGTRLTVV.

The sample holds one count of this clone. This sequence joins TRBV27 and TRBJ2-5; tentatively, D is TRBD2 (5 bases). V was clipped by 7 bases and J by 5 bases, with 14 bases between them. CDR3 length: 13 residues. Per germline, CDR1 MNHEY and CDR2 SMNVEV (reference sequence). The CDR3 here is CASTRGLGETQYF. In DNA form, the CDR3 reads TGTGCCAGCACCCGAGGGCTGGGGGAGACCCAGTACTTC.

CDR3 sequence: CASSPTEAAAHGYTF. In DNA, the CDR3 is TGTGCCAGCTCACCCACCGAAGCGGCTGCCCATGGCTACACCTTC. The rearrangement uses TRBV18 and TRBJ1-2, with D unclear. The CDR3 has 15 amino acids. V was shortened by 3 bases and J by 6 bases, with 17 bases between the two germline ends. Germline CDR1 KGHSH, CDR2 LQKENI.

The chain has TRBV18 and TRBJ2-7, with D possibly being TRBD1 (6 bases). CDR3 size: 14 residues. Trimming stripped 3 bases from V and 7 bases from J, with 16 bases between. CDR1 and CDR2 (germline): KGHSH, LQKENI. CDR3 in DNA: TGTGCCAGCTCACCGCGCACAGGGCTCGGGGAGCAGTACTTC. Its protein product is CASSPRTGLGEQYF.

A note on this clone: In the same sample, other DNA sequences code for this CDR3. This chain joins TRBV18 and TRBJ1-2; 7 bases line up with TRBD1. The CDR3 has 13 residues. CDR1 and CDR2 from the germline V gene are KGHSH and LQKENI. V trimming: 1 base; J trimming: 8 bases; junction bases outside the gene matches: 4. For the CDR3, the DNA is TGTGCCAGCTCACCACAGGGGGCCTCCGGCTACACCTTC. It yields the protein CASSPQGASGYTF. The entire variable domain, with the rest obtained from reference TRBV18 and TRBJ1-2, is as follows: NAGVMQNPRHLVRRRGQEARLRCSPMKGHSHVYWYRQLPEEGLKFMVYLQKENIIDESGMPKERFSAEFPKEGPSILRIQQVVRGDSAAYFCASSPQGASGYTFGSGTRLTVV.

The chain is built from TRBV5-4 and TRBJ2-1, with 13 nucleotides matching TRBD2. The CDR3 consists of 15 residues. CDR1 SGHNT and CDR2 YYREEE come from the germline V gene (reference sequence). V trimming: 5 bases; J trimming: 2 bases; junction bases outside the gene matches: 1. The CDR3 loop is CASRLAGGTYNEQFF. DNA for the CDR3: TGTGCCAGCAGACTAGCGGGAGGGACCTACAATGAGCAGTTCTTC.

This chain uses TRBV2 with TRBJ2-3; D is possibly TRBD2 (6 bases). The CDR3 covers 17 residues. V gave up 5 bases and J gave up 2 bases, with 20 bases separating them. The germline gives CDR1 SNHLY, CDR2 FYNNEI. CDR3 nucleotide sequence: TGTGCCAGCAGTAGAAATAGGGCGGGAATCAACACAGATACGCAGTATTTT. It encodes CASSRNRAGINTDTQYF.

V and J are TRBV29-1 and TRBJ2-1; possibly TRBD2 for D (5 bases). The germline V and J ends were trimmed by 6 bases and 8 bases, with 14 bases remaining between them. Germline V lookup: CDR1 SQVTM, CDR2 ANQGSEA. The CDR3 is 12 residues long. CDR3 protein: CSVRLPGDEQFF. The DNA for the CDR3 is TGCAGCGTGAGACTACCGGGCGATGAGCAGTTCTTC.

This clone appeared a single time. The chain joins TRBV6-5 to TRBJ2-1, with D possibly matching TRBD1 (5 bases). The CDR3 consists of 14 residues. From germline, CDR1 is MNHEY and CDR2 SVGAGI. The ends were cut back, 2 bases at V and 7 bases at J, with 12 bases in the middle. The CDR3 DNA follows: TGTGCCAGCAGTTACCCTGGTACAGGTAATGAGCAGTTCTTC. This translates into CASSYPGTGNEQFF.